Sequencing of this TCR beta chain was carried out in a study of Graves' ophthalmopathy and Graves' hyperthyroidism. About the study: Peripheral blood sampling preceded any treatment and occurred at initial diagnosis.

This clonotype has at least ten counts. TCR beta CDR3 amplification used RNA transcripts. After a first-round RT-PCR with HTBI primers, a second-round multiplex PCR was run. TCRdb itself ran the multiplex PCR reads through MiXCR, one entry per CDR3 protein. The sample carries almost 750,000 distinct CDR3 sequences, roughly two fifths recorded once. Germline-derived CDR1 and CDR2 are ENHRY and SYGVKD. V lost 10 bases and J lost 0, with 12 bases in between. CDR3 length equals 13 residues. The TCR sequence derives from an adult man with Graves' ophthalmopathy. The rearrangement links TRBV10-3 to TRBJ1-1; D is ambiguous. Material: peripheral blood. The CDR3 nucleotides are TGTGCCACCAAAGTACAGATGAACACTGAAGCTTTCTTT. It specifies CATKVQMNTEAFF.